This T cell receptor (beta chain) was recorded in a study of blood T cells in healthy people across ages. Study as a whole: About one barcoded TCR beta cDNA was captured per two T cells.

Regarding this clonotype: Its cognate antigen is unknown.

The CDR3 consists of 17 residues. The V gene's germline CDR1 is SGHTA and CDR2 FQGNSA. Russia was home to the donors, healthy Caucasian individuals aged roughly 6 to 100. Points from the study as a whole: Estimates of total diversity, which came from one million sequenced T cells, were considered to be underestimates.

Using a J-beta primer mix together with a sample-barcoded 5' primer, a second PCR was run for roughly 6 to 11 cycles. TCRdb fed the 5' RACE reads into MiXCR, producing one record per CDR3 protein. The sample contains 1,500,000 or so distinct CDR3 sequences, around 55% of which appear only once. The sample comprised blood. The receptor's source is a man aged 18 to 29 in good health. The rearrangement joins TRBV7-2 to TRBJ2-4; 11 nucleotides agree with TRBD2. The DNA end is a closer match to TRBJ2-5, so the J assignment may be wrong. In DNA, the CDR3 is TGTGCCAGCAGCTTAGCGGGACTAGCGGAAAACCAAGAGACCCAGTACTTC. Translated, it gives CASSLAGLAENQETQYF.